The entry below gives a single TCR beta chain sequence along with its context. What it recognizes is unknown. This specimen belongs to a study of radiotherapy plus CTLA-4 blockade in lung cancer. Study as a whole: Patients showed objective responses in roughly 19% of cases and disease control in 30% to 40%. Study-level results: Radiotherapy was combined with ipilimumab, and tumor-derived TCR clones then expanded in blood. Reports identified early blood T cell clone dynamics, with interferon-beta, as the best response predictor.

Data came from immunoSEQ multiplex PCR; TCRdb stores just in-frame clones and leaves some out. The data show more than 90,000 clones, 85% to 90% seen once. The V end was cut by 4 bases, the J end by 5 bases, with 18 bases between. Germline values: CDR1 SGHDT, CDR2 YYEEEE. The CDR3 runs to 15 residues. The origin of this receptor is a human donor with non-small cell lung cancer that progressed on radiotherapy plus ipilimumab. Sequenced material: peripheral blood, taken from a patient treated with radiotherapy plus ipilimumab. V is TRBV5-6 and J is TRBJ1-2; D is undetermined. The CDR3 protein is CASSRTRGLGYGYTF. In DNA form, the CDR3 reads TGTGCCAGCAGCCGGACTAGAGGGCTAGGATATGGCTACACCTTC.